A selection of T cell receptor beta chains follows, all from one sample in a study of OX40 agonist ivuxolimab in advanced cancers. Here immunoSEQ multiplex PCR was the method, and the copy in TCRdb shows in-frame clones only, minus some. The sample carries some 96,000 clones, about nine tenths recorded once. Sample: CD4+ or CD8+ T cells sorted from blood, taken in a trial of the OX40 agonist ivuxolimab. These receptors were obtained from an adult with an advanced solid tumor such as melanoma, head and neck, liver or kidney cancer. Both conserved end residues are part of each CDR3. Fields, in order: clone size, V gene, D gene, J gene, CDR3 DNA, CDR3 protein. The D gene is left open where the match is weak. Rows may omit the clone size; those that give it use once, few, many or a size class.

>NA|TRBV5-4|NA|TRBJ2-1
TGTGCCAGCAGCTTGGGGGCACGGGGTGAGCAGTTCTTC
CASSLGARGEQFF
>NA|TRBV7-9|NA|TRBJ2-5
TGTGCCAGCAGCTTAGGGAGTCAAGAGACCCAGTACTTC
CASSLGSQETQYF
>NA|TRBV11-2|TRBD1|TRBJ2-4
TGTGCCAGCAGCCTGCTGGCGAGCAGGGGGATGGGTCAGTACTTC
CASSLLASRGMGQYF
>NA|TRBV7-3|NA|TRBJ2-1
TGTGCCAGCAGCCTCGGACAGGAGCAGTTCTTC
CASSLGQEQFF
>few|TRBV28|TRBD2|TRBJ2-5
TGTGCCAGCAGTACTATTCACGTGACTAGCGGGGCGGGAGAGACCCAGTACTTC
CASSTIHVTSGAGETQYF
>NA|TRBV5-4|TRBD2|TRBJ2-5
TGTGCCAGCAGCTTGCCAGCGGGAGGGCCCCAAGAGACCCAGTACTTC
CASSLPAGGPQETQYF
>NA|TRBV9|NA|TRBJ2-1
TGTGCCAGCAGCGTAGATGTCGGTGAGCAGTTCTTC
CASSVDVGEQFF
>NA|TRBV28|NA|TRBJ2-2
TGTGCCAGCAGTTTAGTCGAAGGACAGATCCTTACCGGGGAGCTGTTTTTT
CASSLVEGQILTGELFF
>NA|TRBV19|NA|TRBJ1-3
TGTGCCAGTAGTTCGGGACCACGAGCGAGAAACACCATATATTTT
CASSSGPRARNTIYF
>NA|TRBV7-9|NA|TRBJ2-7
TGTGCCAGCAGCTTAGTCTGGTCCTACGAGCAGTACTTC
CASSLVWSYEQYF